The clone carrying this T cell receptor beta chain was detected many times. These data originate in a study of patients and donors after allogeneic stem cell transplantation. TCRdb analysed the RT-PCR reads with MiXCR anew, one entry per CDR3 protein. The sample includes about 410,000 distinct CDR3 sequences, 16% of them seen just once. Losses at the gene ends were 3 bases for V and 2 bases for J; bases not matched to a gene: 7. This CDR3 is 18 amino acids long. CDR1 is LGHNA, CDR2 YNFKEQ, per germline. The V gene is TRBV4-2, the J gene TRBJ2-2, with 12 nucleotides matching TRBD2. The TCR originated in a human donor who was either an allogeneic HSCT recipient or a stem cell or donor lymphocyte infusion donor (not recorded which). It is not recorded whose cells these are; they may come from a transplant donor. Source material: blood, either unsorted or a sorted T cell fraction (not recorded which). The CDR3: CASSQGLAGGPNTGELFF. The CDR3 nucleotides are TGTGCCAGCAGCCAGGGGCTAGCGGGGGGGCCTAACACCGGGGAGCTGTTTTTT.